Ten or more counts support the clone carrying this TCR beta chain. What it binds is not known. This specimen comes from a study of T cells in Graves' hyperthyroidism and ophthalmopathy. The source material, RNA transcripts, was used to amplify TCR beta CDR3 regions. Carried out on the TCR CDR3, a first-round RT-PCR used the HTBI primer set. TCRdb redid the calling of the multiplex PCR reads with MiXCR, one entry per CDR3 protein. The profile shows approximately 430,000 distinct CDR3 sequences, around 16% of them singletons. Germline V gene sequence: CDR1 MNHNS, CDR2 SASEGT. The CDR3 spans 13 residues. V lost 10 bases to trimming and J lost 5 bases, with 15 bases between them. The study left out patients who had uncontrolled infection, other autoimmune disease, pregnancy or lactation. Whole-study results and caveats: Most thyroid clonotypes expanded above 0.001 appeared in blood too.

The receptor comes from a woman aged 18 to 35 with Graves' hyperthyroidism. The V and J genes are TRBV6-1 and TRBJ1-5; D unclear. Sequenced material: blood. The CDR3 sequence: CAIQDGDHQPQHF. CDR3 DNA sequence: TGTGCCATCCAGGACGGAGACCATCAGCCCCAGCATTTT.